Listed below are T cell receptor beta chains from one sample, sequenced in a study of beta chain features in type 1 diabetes. Profiled with immunoSEQ multiplex PCR; TCRdb holds only in-frame clones, not every one. Here the sample spans roughly 230,000 clones, 11% being singletons. Sequencing used naive CD4+ T cells from blood. These receptors came from a man aged 30-40 years with type 1 diabetes. The CDR3 runs from the conserved cysteine through the conserved F or W. D genes are given only for firm matches. For some rows the clone size is stated as once, few or many, or as a class when expanded; others skip it.

j_gene: TRBJ1-2
abundance: NA
d_gene: NA
v_gene: TRBV19
CDR3nt: TGTGCCAGTAGGAGTCAGGAAGATGGCTACACCTTC
CDR3aa: CASRSQEDGYTF

j_gene: TRBJ2-7
abundance: NA
d_gene: TRBD1
v_gene: TRBV10-3
CDR3nt: TGTGCCATCAGGTCCGGGACAGGGATCTACGAGCAGTACTTC
CDR3aa: CAIRSGTGIYEQYF

j_gene: TRBJ2-5
abundance: few
d_gene: TRBD1
v_gene: TRBV28
CDR3nt: TGTGCCAGCAGTTTCTCATACCAGGACAGGGGTAAACAAGAGACCCAGTACTTC
CDR3aa: CASSFSYQDRGKQETQYF

j_gene: TRBJ2-1
abundance: few
d_gene: TRBD1
v_gene: TRBV7-2
CDR3nt: TGTGCCAGATTCCAGGGGGCTTACAATGAGCAGTTCTTC
CDR3aa: CARFQGAYNEQFF

j_gene: TRBJ1-1
abundance: few
d_gene: NA
v_gene: TRBV5-1
CDR3nt: TGCGCCAGCAGCTTCGGTCAGAACACTGAAGCTTTCTTT
CDR3aa: CASSFGQNTEAFF

j_gene: TRBJ1-5
abundance: few
d_gene: NA
v_gene: TRBV15
CDR3nt: TGTGCCACCAGCAGAGACAGGGCTGATCAGCCCCAGCATTTT
CDR3aa: CATSRDRADQPQHF

j_gene: TRBJ2-7
abundance: NA
d_gene: TRBD1
v_gene: TRBV2
CDR3nt: TGTGCCAGCAGTGCGGACAGGGTATCCGAGCAGTACTTC
CDR3aa: CASSADRVSEQYF

j_gene: TRBJ2-2
abundance: few
d_gene: NA
v_gene: TRBV9
CDR3nt: TGTGCCAGCCGACTACAGGGATCAGGGGAGCTGTTTTTT
CDR3aa: CASRLQGSGELFF

j_gene: TRBJ1-2
abundance: few
d_gene: NA
v_gene: TRBV29-1
CDR3nt: TGCAGCGCGACAGAAGGCAACCGCTATGGCTACACCTTC
CDR3aa: CSATEGNRYGYTF

j_gene: TRBJ2-2
abundance: NA
d_gene: TRBD1
v_gene: TRBV6-5
CDR3nt: TGTGCCAGCAGCCAACGACAGGGGACCGGGGAGCTGTTTTTT
CDR3aa: CASSQRQGTGELFF

j_gene: TRBJ2-1
abundance: NA
d_gene: TRBD1
v_gene: TRBV9
CDR3nt: TGTGCCAGCAGCCCAGTTCCGGGACAGGGGGCATACAATGAGCAGTTCTTC
CDR3aa: CASSPVPGQGAYNEQFF